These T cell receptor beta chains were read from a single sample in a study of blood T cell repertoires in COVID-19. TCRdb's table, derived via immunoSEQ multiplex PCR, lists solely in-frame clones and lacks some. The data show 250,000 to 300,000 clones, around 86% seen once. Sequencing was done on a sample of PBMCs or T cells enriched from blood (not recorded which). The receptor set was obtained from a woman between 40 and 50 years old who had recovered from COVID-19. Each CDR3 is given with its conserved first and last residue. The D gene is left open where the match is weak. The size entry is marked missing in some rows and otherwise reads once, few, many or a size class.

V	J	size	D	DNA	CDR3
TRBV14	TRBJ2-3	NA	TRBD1	TGTGCCAGCAGTGGTTTGAGGGGGCTAGTAGATACGCAGTATTTT	CASSGLRGLVDTQYF
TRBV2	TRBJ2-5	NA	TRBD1	TGTGCCAGCAGTAAACCGGGACAGGGGCGGGGAGAGACCCAGTACTTC	CASSKPGQGRGETQYF
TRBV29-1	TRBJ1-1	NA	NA	TGCAGCGCTATGGCAGGGCCCATGAACACTGAAGCTTTCTTT	CSAMAGPMNTEAFF
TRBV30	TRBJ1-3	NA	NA	TGTGCCTGGACCTCATCGAGACCCAGGGGCAACACCATATATTTT	CAWTSSRPRGNTIYF
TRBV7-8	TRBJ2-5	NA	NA	TGTGCCAGCAGCACGGACTCCGGCGGAGAGACCCAGTACTTC	CASSTDSGGETQYF
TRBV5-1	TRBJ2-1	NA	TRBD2	TGCGCCAGCAGCCCATCTTCCTCACTAGCGTCCTACAATGAGCAGTTCTTC	CASSPSSSLASYNEQFF
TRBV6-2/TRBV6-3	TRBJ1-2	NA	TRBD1	TGTGCCAGCAGTTACATTCAGGGGGCAGGAGGCTACACCTTC	CASSYIQGAGGYTF
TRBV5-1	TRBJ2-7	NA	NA	TGCGCCAGCAGCCCAACAGCCCCCGGGACCTACGAGCAGTACTTC	CASSPTAPGTYEQYF
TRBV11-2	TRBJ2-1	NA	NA	TGTGCCAGCAGCTTATCCCCAGCGGTCCTTTACAATGAGCAGTTCTTC	CASSLSPAVLYNEQFF
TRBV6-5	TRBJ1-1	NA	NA	TGTGCCAGCAGCCGCGCCCATCAGGGTGAAGCTTTCTTT	CASSRAHQGEAFF
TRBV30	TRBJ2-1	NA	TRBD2	TGTGCCTGGAGTAGCCCGGGACTAGCGGTGTACAATGAGCAGTTCTTC	CAWSSPGLAVYNEQFF
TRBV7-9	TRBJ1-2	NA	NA	TGTGCCAGCACCCGGGATCGTTTTGGCTACACCTTC	CASTRDRFGYTF
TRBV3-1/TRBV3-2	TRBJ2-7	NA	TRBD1	TGTGCCAGCAGCCCCGGTGGGCAGGGGGCCTACGAGCAGTACTTC	CASSPGGQGAYEQYF
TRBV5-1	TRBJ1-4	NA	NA	TGCGCCAGCAGGAGGGAGGCAACTAATGAAAAACTGTTTTTT	CASRREATNEKLFF
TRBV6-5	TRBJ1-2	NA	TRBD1	TGTGCCAGCAGTACCGGGGACAGGGTGAACTATGGCTACACCTTC	CASSTGDRVNYGYTF
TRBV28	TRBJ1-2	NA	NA	TGTGCCAGCAGCCTAAGGGAGGGGTATGGCTACACCTTC	CASSLREGYGYTF
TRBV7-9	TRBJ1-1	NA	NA	TGTGCCAGCAGCCCCCGCGGGGTGGGCACTGAAGCTTTCTTT	CASSPRGVGTEAFF
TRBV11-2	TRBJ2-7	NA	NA	TGTGCCAGCAACTTCGGGATTAGCGCCTACGAGCAGTACTTC	CASNFGISAYEQYF
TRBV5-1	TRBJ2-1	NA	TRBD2	TGCGCCAGCAGCTTGAATAGCGGGATAGGCGATGAGCAGTTCTTC	CASSLNSGIGDEQFF
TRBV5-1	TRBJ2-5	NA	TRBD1	TGCGCCAGCAGCTCGGGACAGGGAGAGACCCAGTACTTC	CASSSGQGETQYF
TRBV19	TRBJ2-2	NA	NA	TGTGCCAGTATGGGGAGAGGACCCGGGGAGCTGTTTTTT	CASMGRGPGELFF
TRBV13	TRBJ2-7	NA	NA	TGTGCCAGCAGTCCCTCCGTACCCCCTGTTGGACAGATCTACGAGCAGTACTTC	CASSPSVPPVGQIYEQYF
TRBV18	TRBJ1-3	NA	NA	TGTGCCAGCTCACCAACCACGGGGGAAACTGGAAACACCATATATTTT	CASSPTTGETGNTIYF
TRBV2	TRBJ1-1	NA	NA	TGTGCCAGCACTACAGAGATGAACACTGAAGCTTTCTTT	CASTTEMNTEAFF
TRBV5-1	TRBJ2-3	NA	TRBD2	TGCGCCGCGGGAGCAAGTCCGGGCCAGGACACAGATACGCAGTATTTT	CAAGASPGQDTDTQYF
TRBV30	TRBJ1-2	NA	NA	TGTGCCTGGAGTGTAAGACAAGGCTACACCTTC	CAWSVRQGYTF
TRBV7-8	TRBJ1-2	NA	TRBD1	TGTGCCAGCAGCCCCTCCCTCGGACAGGTTAACTATGGCTACACCTTC	CASSPSLGQVNYGYTF
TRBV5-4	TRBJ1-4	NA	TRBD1	TGTGCCAGCAGCTTGGTGGGACAGAGCAATGAAAAACTGTTTTTT	CASSLVGQSNEKLFF
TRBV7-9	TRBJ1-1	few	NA	TGTGCCAGCAGCTCTCAAAGGACAGCAAGAGTTGAAGCTTTCTTT	CASSSQRTARVEAFF
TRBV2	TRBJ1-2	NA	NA	TGTGCCAGCAGTGTCCTTAGTGATTATGGCTACACCTTC	CASSVLSDYGYTF
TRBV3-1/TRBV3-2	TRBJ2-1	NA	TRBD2	TGTGCCAGCAGCCAAGATGGAGCGTCTAGCGGGGGGGCCAAGCAGTTCTTC	CASSQDGASSGGAKQFF
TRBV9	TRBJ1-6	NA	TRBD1	TGTGCCAGCAGCGCCGGGACAGGTTCCCTTCATTCACCCCTCCACTTT	CASSAGTGSLHSPLHF
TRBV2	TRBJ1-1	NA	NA	TGTGCCAGCAGTGAGGGCCTACTCACTGAAGCTTTCTTT	CASSEGLLTEAFF
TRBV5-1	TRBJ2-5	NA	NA	TGCGCCAGCAGCTTGGCCCTACGGACAGCCCTCCAAGAGACCCAGTACTTC	CASSLALRTALQETQYF
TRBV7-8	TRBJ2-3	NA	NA	TGTGCCAGCAGCTTAGCGGGAGGTGATAGTACGCAGTATTTT	CASSLAGGDSTQYF
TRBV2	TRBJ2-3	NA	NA	TGTGCCAGCGGACTGGGTGGGACAGATACGCAGTATTTT	CASGLGGTDTQYF
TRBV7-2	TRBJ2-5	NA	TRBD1	TGTGCCAGCAGCCCCGGACACAGGGGCACCCAGTACTTC	CASSPGHRGTQYF
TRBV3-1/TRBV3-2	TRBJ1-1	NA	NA	TGTGCCAGCAGCCTATCGGGGGGGGACACTGAAGCTTTCTTT	CASSLSGGDTEAFF
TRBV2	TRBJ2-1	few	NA	TGTGCCAGCAGCCTTAACAATGAGCAGTTCTTC	CASSLNNEQFF
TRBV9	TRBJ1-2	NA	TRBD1	TGTGCCAGCAGCGCGGGACAGGGGGGCTATGGCTACACCTTC	CASSAGQGGYGYTF
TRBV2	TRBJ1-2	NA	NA	TGTGCCAGCAGTGAAGCGCGAGAGGCTCCCGCTGGTGGCTACACCTTC	CASSEAREAPAGGYTF
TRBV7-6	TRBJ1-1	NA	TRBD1	TGTGCCAGCAGCCCTTTTGGGCCGGGACAGGGGTTTCGCACTGAAGCTTTCTTT	CASSPFGPGQGFRTEAFF
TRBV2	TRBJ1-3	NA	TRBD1	TGTGCCAGCAGTGCGAGCGGACAGGGGGCAAACACCATATATTTT	CASSASGQGANTIYF
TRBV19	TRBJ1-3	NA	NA	TGTGCCAGTAGTATAGGTGGGGCATCTGGAAACACCATATATTTT	CASSIGGASGNTIYF